The rows below give T cell receptor beta chains drawn from one sample of a study of cytomegalovirus exposure and HLA in healthy donors. Repertoires were generated with immunoSEQ multiplex PCR, while TCRdb's copy carries only in-frame clones and drops some. This sample has about 120,000 clones, with 81% found just once. Source material: PBMCs. The origin of the receptors is a man aged 18 to 29 in good health and CMV-seropositive. The CDR3 runs from the conserved cysteine through the conserved F or W.

v_gene: TRBV15
j_gene: TRBJ2-7
CDR3aa: CATSSSLGGEQYF

v_gene: TRBV5-6
j_gene: TRBJ2-3
CDR3aa: CASSSPVASGGEYTDTQYF

v_gene: TRBV23-1
j_gene: TRBJ2-2
CDR3aa: CAAGAWLGITGELFF

v_gene: TRBV21-1
j_gene: TRBJ1-5
CDR3aa: CASKGWIRGINNQPQHF

v_gene: TRBV6-1
j_gene: TRBJ1-5
CDR3aa: CASSEARWDRVGNQPQHF

v_gene: TRBV5-1
j_gene: TRBJ2-7
CDR3aa: CASSLVGGYYEQYF

v_gene: TRBV7-9
j_gene: TRBJ1-2
CDR3aa: CSSSLGVGQGAYGYTF

v_gene: TRBV30
j_gene: -
CDR3aa: CAWSVGGTTYEQYF

v_gene: TRBV19
j_gene: TRBJ1-2
CDR3aa: CASRFGSGYGYTF

v_gene: TRBV5-6
j_gene: TRBJ1-5
CDR3aa: CASSSGDQPQHF

v_gene: TRBV9
j_gene: TRBJ1-5
CDR3aa: CASSEGGFGNQPQHF

v_gene: TRBV5-6
j_gene: TRBJ2-7
CDR3aa: CASSPRQGSKNYEQYF